These T cell receptor beta chains were read from a single sample in a study of identical twins. Via MiXCR, TCRdb re-called the 5' RACE reads, giving one row per CDR3 protein. The data hold some 790,000 distinct CDR3 sequences, with around a sixth observed a single time. In addition, the sample was reused for a study of T cells expressing NK-cell markers.

Sequencing used PBMCs. These TCRs come from a young woman in good health. Both conserved end residues are part of each CDR3. The D gene is left open where the match is weak. Clone size is given for some rows only: seen once, a few or many times, or a class if the clone is expanded.

TRBD1,TRBJ1-2,TRBV7-9,NA,CASSSLGQGVRGYTF,TGTGCCAGCAGCTCCTTGGGACAGGGGGTTCGCGGCTACACCTTC
NA,TRBJ2-1,TRBV9,many,CASSPSRRDNEQFF,TGTGCCAGCAGCCCTAGCAGGAGGGACAATGAGCAGTTCTTC
NA,TRBJ2-3,TRBV6-5,NA,CASSYQGGRADTQYF,TGTGCCAGCAGTTACCAGGGGGGGAGGGCAGATACGCAGTATTTT
TRBD2,TRBJ2-7,TRBV11-2,few,CASSSRGPSGSYSYEQYF,TGTGCCAGCAGCTCTAGAGGGCCTAGCGGGTCTTATTCCTACGAGCAGTACTTC
NA,TRBJ1-1,TRBV7-9,few,CASSTGERGTEAFF,TGTGCCAGCAGCACGGGCGAGAGAGGGACTGAAGCTTTCTTT
NA,TRBJ2-1,TRBV18,NA,CASSPGESSYNEQFF,TGTGCCAGCTCACCGGGCGAGTCCTCCTACAATGAGCAGTTCTTC
NA,TRBJ2-7,TRBV7-2,NA,CASSARGGSFYEQYF,TGTGCCAGCAGCGCCCGGGGCGGCTCCTTCTACGAGCAGTACTTC
NA,TRBJ1-1,TRBV7-3,NA,CASSLYQDSEAFF,TGTGCCAGCAGCTTGTATCAGGACAGTGAAGCTTTCTTT
NA,TRBJ1-6,TRBV12-3/TRBV12-4,NA,CASRRDYNNSPLHF,TGTGCCAGCAGGCGGGACTATAATAATTCACCCCTCCACTTT
NA,TRBJ2-7,TRBV12-3/TRBV12-4,NA,CASSLEFLGLSSYEQYF,TGTGCCAGCAGTTTAGAGTTCCTGGGCCTGAGCTCCTACGAGCAGTACTTC
TRBD2,TRBJ2-1,TRBV3-1,NA,CASSQRPGTSGRLNEQFF,TGTGCCAGCAGCCAACGCCCCGGGACTAGCGGGAGACTGAATGAGCAGTTCTTC
NA,TRBJ2-7,TRBV29-1,once,CSAKYGTRSSYKQYF,TGCAGCGCCAAATACGGGACACGGAGCTCCTACAAGCAGTACTTC
NA,TRBJ1-1,TRBV11-1,few,CASSERMGEAFF,TGTGCCAGCAGCGAACGTATGGGTGAAGCTTTCTTT
NA,TRBJ2-7,TRBV20-1,many,CSARDRTTTYEQYF,TGCAGTGCTAGAGACCGTACGACCACATACGAGCAGTACTTC
NA,TRBJ2-7,TRBV20-1,NA,CSATYRASSSYEQYF,TGCAGTGCTACCTACAGGGCTTCGAGCTCCTACGAGCAGTACTTC
NA,TRBJ2-7,TRBV20-1,few,CSAGRDAGSEQYF,TGCAGTGCGGGGCGGGACGCCGGTTCCGAGCAGTACTTC
NA,TRBJ2-1,TRBV12-3/TRBV12-4,few,CASSTGPPEQFF,TGTGCCAGCAGTACAGGGCCACCTGAGCAGTTCTTC
TRBD1,TRBJ1-5,TRBV7-9,NA,CASSLEGQRNQPQHF,TGTGCCAGCAGCTTAGAGGGACAGAGGAATCAGCCCCAGCATTTT
NA,TRBJ2-2,TRBV20-1,NA,CSARDPRDRAGELFF,TGCAGTGCTAGAGATCCCCGGGACCGGGCCGGGGAGCTGTTTTTT
TRBD2,TRBJ2-7,TRBV27,NA,CASSLGAGVSEQYF,TGTGCCAGCAGTTTAGGAGCGGGAGTCAGCGAGCAGTACTTC
NA,TRBJ2-2,TRBV7-3,few,CASSATRGTGELFF,TGTGCCAGCAGCGCGACCCGTGGCACCGGGGAGCTGTTTTTT
TRBD2,TRBJ2-7,TRBV7-2,NA,CASSLGPRLAGEYEQYF,TGTGCCAGCAGCTTAGGACCCCGACTAGCGGGAGAGTACGAGCAGTACTTC
NA,TRBJ2-7,TRBV11-2,NA,CASHTGLARPSYEQYF,TGTGCCAGTCACACGGGGCTAGCTCGACCCTCCTACGAGCAGTACTTC
NA,TRBJ1-2,TRBV27,NA,CASSFMAGYNGYTF,TGTGCCAGCAGCTTTATGGCAGGGTACAATGGCTACACCTTC
NA,TRBJ2-6,TRBV7-2,once,CASSQRSSGANVLTF,TGTGCCAGCAGCCAACGGTCCTCTGGGGCCAACGTCCTGACTTTC
NA,TRBJ2-7,TRBV11-3,few,CASSHGPQPYF,TGTGCCAGCAGCCACGGACCCCAACCGTACTTC
NA,TRBJ2-5,TRBV20-1,NA,CSARISVPETQYF,TGCAGTGCTAGAATATCAGTCCCAGAGACCCAGTACTTC
NA,TRBJ2-5,TRBV12-3/TRBV12-4,many,CASSKDWKETQYF,TGTGCCAGCAGCAAGGACTGGAAAGAGACCCAGTACTTC
NA,TRBJ2-5,TRBV6-1,few,CASSARVRETQYF,TGTGCCAGCAGTGCCAGGGTTCGGGAGACCCAGTACTTC
TRBD1,TRBJ2-3,TRBV29-1,NA,CSALGGSRDRLRDTQYF,TGCAGCGCTTTAGGGGGCAGCCGGGACCGACTCCGAGATACGCAGTATTTT
NA,TRBJ2-3,TRBV3-1,NA,CASSLRYF,TGTGCCAGCAGCCTCCGGTATTTT
NA,TRBJ2-7,TRBV7-2,NA,CASSSANMRGYEQYF,TGTGCCAGCAGCTCTGCTAATATGAGGGGCTACGAGCAGTACTTC
NA,TRBJ2-3,TRBV18,NA,CASSPGGRLTDTQYF,TGTGCCAGCTCACCAGGGGGGAGACTCACAGATACGCAGTATTTT
TRBD2,TRBJ2-1,TRBV5-1,few,CASTKIAGVGNEQFF,TGCGCCAGCACCAAAATAGCGGGGGTCGGGAATGAGCAGTTCTTC
NA,TRBJ1-5,TRBV19,few,CAGGGGGNQPQHF,TGTGCCGGGGGCGGGGGAGGCAATCAGCCCCAGCATTTT
NA,TRBJ1-1,TRBV12-3/TRBV12-4,NA,CASSEEGRNTEAFF,TGTGCCAGCAGCGAGGAGGGGCGGAACACTGAAGCTTTCTTT
TRBD2,TRBJ2-1,TRBV12-3/TRBV12-4,NA,CASRTSASYNEQFF,TGTGCCAGCAGAACTAGCGCCTCCTACAATGAGCAGTTCTTC
NA,TRBJ2-3,TRBV7-8,NA,CASSPLGYTDTQYF,TGTGCCAGCAGCCCCCTAGGGTACACAGATACGCAGTATTTT
TRBD1,TRBJ2-1,TRBV29-1,NA,CSAYLQGIGGNEQFF,TGCAGCGCTTACCTACAGGGGATTGGTGGTAATGAGCAGTTCTTC
NA,TRBJ2-3,TRBV20-1,many,CSARDGADTQYF,TGCAGTGCTAGAGACGGGGCAGATACGCAGTATTTT
NA,TRBJ2-7,TRBV25-1,few,CASSTHGTPGDYEQYF,TGTGCCAGCAGTACCCACGGGACCCCGGGAGACTACGAGCAGTACTTC
NA,TRBJ2-2,TRBV6-1,many,CASGQGYTGELFF,TGTGCCAGCGGTCAGGGGTACACCGGGGAGCTGTTTTTT
NA,TRBJ1-5,TRBV7-9,NA,CASSAALGGPNQPQHF,TGTGCCAGCAGCGCCGCCCTTGGAGGCCCCAATCAGCCCCAGCATTTT
NA,TRBJ2-7,TRBV5-6,many,CASSLIYTPEQYF,TGTGCCAGCAGCTTGATATATACCCCCGAGCAGTACTTC
TRBD1,TRBJ2-1,TRBV6-5,few,CASSYSGQGAGEQFF,TGTGCCAGCAGTTACTCGGGACAGGGGGCAGGTGAGCAGTTCTTC
NA,TRBJ2-7,TRBV6-2/TRBV6-3,few,CASSRSRVGEQYF,TGTGCCAGCAGCCGGAGCCGGGTCGGCGAGCAGTACTTC
NA,TRBJ2-5,TRBV6-6,few,CASSSSHMETQYF,TGTGCCAGCAGTTCCTCTCATATGGAGACCCAGTACTTC
NA,TRBJ2-5,TRBV6-2/TRBV6-3,NA,CASSYTNPAPQETQYF,TGTGCCAGCAGTTACACCAATCCGGCGCCCCAAGAGACCCAGTACTTC
NA,TRBJ1-1,TRBV2,few,CASDRQALNTEAFF,TGTGCCAGTGACAGACAGGCGCTTAACACTGAAGCTTTCTTT
NA,TRBJ2-7,TRBV7-9,NA,CASSPDGPYEQYF,TGTGCCAGCAGCCCCGACGGACCCTACGAGCAGTACTTC
TRBD2,TRBJ2-3,TRBV13,few,CASSSGLASTDTQYF,TGTGCCAGCAGCTCGGGACTAGCCAGCACAGATACGCAGTATTTT
NA,TRBJ1-2,TRBV5-5,many,CASSLVGGAGYGYTF,TGTGCCAGCAGCTTGGTAGGGGGAGCTGGCTATGGCTACACCTTC
NA,TRBJ2-1,TRBV6-2/TRBV6-3,few,CASSYDRSLAGNEQFF,TGTGCCAGCAGTTACGACAGATCTCTAGCAGGCAATGAGCAGTTCTTC
TRBD1,TRBJ2-3,TRBV7-9,few,CASSLVAGGAADTQYF,TGTGCCAGCAGCTTAGTCGCAGGGGGCGCGGCAGATACGCAGTATTTT
NA,TRBJ1-2,TRBV20-1,NA,CSAREGPHGYTF,TGCAGTGCTAGAGAAGGTCCTCATGGCTACACCTTC
NA,TRBJ2-7,TRBV20-1,NA,CSARRGARSEQYF,TGCAGTGCTAGACGGGGGGCGCGGAGCGAGCAGTACTTC
NA,TRBJ2-1,TRBV7-9,NA,CASHLASPYNEQFF,TGTGCCAGCCATCTAGCTTCCCCCTACAATGAGCAGTTCTTC
NA,TRBJ1-2,TRBV20-1,many,CSAREQDYGYTF,TGCAGTGCTAGGGAACAGGACTATGGCTACACCTTC